This T cell receptor beta chain was recorded in a study of Ad26.COV2.S vaccination and SARS-CoV-2 variants. The CDR3 extends over 13 amino acids. Germline CDR1 reads SSHAT; CDR2 reads FNYEAQ (reference sequence). V was shortened by 3 bases and J by 5 bases, with 8 bases between the two germline ends. This sample's treatment: over 15 received Ad26.COV2.S at low or high dose, single or two shots; several received placebo; per-sample allocation not given. Day 63 after the first injection of vaccine or placebo was the sampling time. Clones were sequenced by immunoSEQ multiplex PCR, and TCRdb holds only the in-frame ones, with some missing. The data contain roughly 400,000 clones, roughly 87% of them singletons.

J is TRBJ2-1 and V is TRBV7-7; perhaps TRBD2 as D (5 bases). Sequenced here: peripheral blood, sampled in a trial of Ad26.COV2.S vaccine versus placebo. This receptor was taken from a person between 18 and 59 years old who received the Ad26.COV2.S COVID-19 vaccine or a placebo. The CDR3 nucleotides are TGTGCCAGCAGCTTTAGGGAGAACAATGAGCAGTTCTTC. Translation gives CASSFRENNEQFF. The full variable domain, in which reference TRBV7-7 and TRBJ2-1 provide the parts outside the CDR3, is GAGVSQSPRYKVTKRGQDVTLRCDPISSHATLYWYQQALGQGPEFLTYFNYEAQPDKSGLPSDRFSAERPEGSISTLTIQRTEQRDSAMYRCASSFRENNEQFFGPGTRLTVL.